The rows below give T cell receptor beta chains drawn from one sample of a study of cytomegalovirus exposure and HLA in healthy donors. The protocol was immunoSEQ multiplex PCR, while the TCRdb copy is restricted to in-frame clones and leaves out a portion. The sample has 200,000 or so clones, more than 80% seen once; the top ten hold roughly 7%. The sequencing sample was made of PBMCs. Receptor source: a man aged 18 to 29 in good health and CMV-seropositive. CDR3s include the opening cysteine and the closing phenylalanine or tryptophan. A D gene is named only where the DNA matches it firmly. Some rows have no size entry. The others give once, few or many, or a class for an expanded clone.

clone size	D gene	V gene	J gene	CDR3 DNA	CDR3 protein
-	-	TRBV11-3	TRBJ2-7	TGTGCCAGCAGCCCAGGAGGGTTCTCCTACGAGCAGTACTTC	CASSPGGFSYEQYF
-	TRBD2	TRBV19	TRBJ2-1	TGTGCCAGTAGTGGGGGACTAGCGGGAGTTTTCTATGAGCAGTTCTTC	CASSGGLAGVFYEQFF
-	-	TRBV30	TRBJ2-7	TGTGCCTGGTACCCAGCGGACCTAAGCTCCTACGAGCAGTACTTC	CAWYPADLSSYEQYF
-	TRBD2	TRBV19	TRBJ2-3	TGTGCCAGTAGTATCGCCGGGACTAGCGGAACAGATACGCAGTATTTT	CASSIAGTSGTDTQYF
-	-	TRBV27	TRBJ1-5	TGTGCCAGCTCCGAATTAGGGGGCAATCAGCCCCAGCATTTT	CASSELGGNQPQHF
-	TRBD2	TRBV9	TRBJ2-1	TGTGCCAGCAGCACTCAGGTGGGGGGGAGCTCCTACAATGAGCAGTTCTTC	CASSTQVGGSSYNEQFF
-	TRBD2	TRBV7-9	TRBJ2-5	TGTGCCAGCAGCTTAGAGCGGCTAGCGGGGTCTCAAGAGACCCAGTACTTC	CASSLERLAGSQETQYF
few	TRBD1	TRBV5-1	TRBJ1-2	TGCGCCAGCGGTGACAGGGAAAGGAGTGTTGGCTACACCTTC	CASGDRERSVGYTF
-	TRBD1	TRBV9	TRBJ2-5	TGTGCCAGCAGCGTAGAGGGACAGGGCGAGACCCAGTACTTC	CASSVEGQGETQYF
once	-	TRBV28	TRBJ2-3	TGTGCCACCACAAGGAGGACAGATACGCAGTATTTT	CATTRRTDTQYF
few	-	TRBV30	TRBJ1-1	TGTGCCTGGACCCCCGATTACGGTACCTACACTGAAGCTTTCTTT	CAWTPDYGTYTEAFF
-	TRBD1	TRBV15	TRBJ1-4	TGTGCCACCAGCAGAGGGGGACAGGGTGGCGAAAAACTGTTTTTT	CATSRGGQGGEKLFF
-	TRBD1	TRBV5-1	TRBJ2-3	TGCGCCAGCAGAGAGGGACAGGGCACAGATACGCAGTATTTT	CASREGQGTDTQYF
once	-	TRBV7-9	TRBJ1-2	TGTGCCAGCAGCCCCCCAGGGCGAGGCACAAACTATGGCTACACCTTC	CASSPPGRGTNYGYTF
-	-	TRBV5-4	TRBJ2-5	TGTGCCAGCAGCCATAGGGCGGGAATCGTGATAGGAGAGACCCAGTACTTC	CASSHRAGIVIGETQYF
-	TRBD1	TRBV13	TRBJ1-4	TGTGCCAGCAGCTTAGGGGGGACAGTTAATGAAAAACTGTTTTTT	CASSLGGTVNEKLFF
-	-	TRBV19	TRBJ1-2	TGTGCCAGTAGTGTCGACAGCCCCTATGGCTACACCTTC	CASSVDSPYGYTF
-	TRBD2	TRBV5-1	TRBJ2-3	TGCGCCAGCAACGATATGACTAGCGGCACAGATACGCAGTATTTT	CASNDMTSGTDTQYF
-	TRBD2	TRBV15	TRBJ2-3	TGTGCCACCGCGTCTAGCGGGAGAACAGATACGCAGTATTTT	CATASSGRTDTQYF
few	-	TRBV11-2	TRBJ1-3	TGTGCCAGCAGCTTAGACAGCAGGGGAACTGGAAACACCATATATTTT	CASSLDSRGTGNTIYF
-	TRBD1	TRBV5-1	TRBJ1-5	TGCGCCAGCAGCTTGGTAGGGGGCGGTGGCAATCAGCCCCAGCATTTT	CASSLVGGGGNQPQHF
-	-	TRBV29-1	TRBJ2-7	TGCAGCGTTGCCCCTACAGGGAACCCCTACGAGCAGTACTTC	CSVAPTGNPYEQYF
many	-	TRBV30	TRBJ1-1	TGTGCGGCAGGGCCCATGAACACTGAAGCTTTCTTT	CAAGPMNTEAFF
-	TRBD1	TRBV30	TRBJ2-7	TGTGCCTGGAGCGACTCGGGACAGGGATGGTACGAGCAGTACTTC	CAWSDSGQGWYEQYF
-	-	TRBV5-1	TRBJ1-5	TGCGCCAGCAGCGCCGGGGGAAATGGCAATCAGCCCCAGCATTTT	CASSAGGNGNQPQHF
-	TRBD1	TRBV5-1	TRBJ2-7	TGCGCCAGCAGCTCCGGGACAGACCCCTACGAGCAGTACTTC	CASSSGTDPYEQYF
-	TRBD1	TRBV28	TRBJ2-7	TGTGCCAGCCGGGACAGGGGGGGCTCCTACGAGCAGTACTTC	CASRDRGGSYEQYF
-	-	TRBV29-1	TRBJ2-1	TGCAGCGTTGGAGGGGGAGAGCAGTTCTTC	CSVGGGEQFF
few	-	TRBV5-1	TRBJ1-1	TGCGCCAGCAGCTTACAGGGTCAGAACACTGAAGCTTTCTTT	CASSLQGQNTEAFF
few	TRBD1	TRBV6-5	TRBJ1-1	TGTGCCAGCAGTTACTCGAGGGGGCGAACTGAAGCTTTCTTT	CASSYSRGRTEAFF
-	-	TRBV6-6	TRBJ2-7	TGTGCCAGCAGTTATGGCGACAGGCCGGTTTACGAGCAGTACTTC	CASSYGDRPVYEQYF
-	-	TRBV25-1	TRBJ1-3	TGTGCCAGCAGTGAAGTGCCGGGTGACGTTGGAAACACCATATATTTT	CASSEVPGDVGNTIYF
-	-	TRBV6-5	TRBJ1-4	TGTGCCAGCAGTCCCCTGTCTAATGAAAAACTGTTTTTT	CASSPLSNEKLFF
-	-	TRBV7-9	TRBJ2-3	TGTGCCAGCAGTACCGGGACAGATACGCAGTATTTT	CASSTGTDTQYF
-	TRBD2	TRBV4-3	TRBJ2-7	TGCGCCAGCAGCCAAGATGGGGCTAGCGGCTTCCCTTACGAGCAGTACTTC	CASSQDGASGFPYEQYF
-	TRBD1	TRBV7-4	TRBJ1-4	TGTGCCAGCAGCTGGACAGGGATTAATGAAAAACTGTTTTTT	CASSWTGINEKLFF